A single sample gave rise to the 12 T cell receptor beta chains below, sequenced in a study of CD8+CD57+ T cells in acquired aplastic anemia. Genomic DNA templated the TCR beta VDJ and CDR3 profiling. Each CDR3 protein is one row after TCRdb ran MiXCR on the reads. The sample carries over 150,000 distinct CDR3 sequences, around 45% recorded once. Material: sorted CD4+, CD8+, or CD8+CD57+ T cells (not recorded which) from PBMCs. The receptors were sampled from a human donor in good health.

This clonotype has only a few counts. The V and J genes are TRBV25-1 and TRBJ2-7, with D hard to call. CDR3 length: 11 residues. Germline V gene lookup returns CDR1 MGHDK and CDR2 SYGVNS. Trimming pared 2 bases from V and 5 bases from J, leaving 4 bases between. As DNA, the CDR3 is TGTGCCAGCAGTGAACTAAACGAGCAGTACTTC. Its translation is CASSELNEQYF.

This clonotype was observed many times. J is TRBJ1-1 and V is TRBV7-3; D perhaps matches TRBD1 (5 bases). The length of the CDR3 is 14 residues. V lost 2 bases, J lost 3 bases, and 10 bases lay in between. CDR1 is SGHTA, CDR2 FQGTGA, per germline. DNA of the CDR3: TGTGCCAGCAGCTTATCCGCGGGACACACTGAAGCTTTCTTT. It translates to CASSLSAGHTEAFF.

The genes are TRBV7-8 and TRBJ2-7, with 7 bases lining up with TRBD2. CDR3 length equals 12 residues. CDR1 is SGHVS and CDR2 is FQNEAQ in the germline V gene. V shed 1 base, J shed 11 bases, and the junction held 5 bases outside the gene matches. CDR3 residues: CASSLGWREKYF. CDR3 nucleotides: TGTGCCAGCAGCTTAGGGTGGCGGGAGAAGTACTTC.

The chain combines TRBV7-9 with TRBJ2-1; the D is unclear. Germline V gives CDR1 SEHNR, CDR2 FQNEAQ (reference sequence). Trimming cost V 5 bases and J 10 bases, with 12 bases left between them. The CDR3 consists of 12 residues. The CDR3 is CASSPEDIEQFF. CDR3 sequence (DNA): TGTGCCAGCAGCCCTGAAGACATAGAGCAGTTCTTC.

The chain links TRBV5-1 to TRBJ2-3; TRBD2 aligns across 11 bases. Per the germline V gene, CDR1 is SGHRS and CDR2 is YFSETQ. Trimming at V came to 2 bases and at J to 4 bases, leaving 12 bases not matched to a gene. The CDR3 consists of 18 residues. Here the CDR3 reads CASSFGASGRTPADTQYF. The CDR3 DNA sequence: TGCGCCAGCAGCTTTGGGGCTAGCGGGAGGACGCCCGCAGATACGCAGTATTTT.

This sequence joins TRBV10-3 and TRBJ2-5; D might be TRBD2 (6 bases). This CDR3 has 14 amino acids. V gave up 6 bases and J gave up 5 bases, with 16 bases separating them. Per germline, CDR1 ENHRY and CDR2 SYGVKD. CDR3 nucleotides: TGTGCCATCAGCGCACTAGCAATGGTTGAGACCCAGTACTTC. Encoded protein: CAISALAMVETQYF.

This clonotype was observed a few times. The chain links TRBV18 to TRBJ1-2; D is undetermined. V gave up 3 bases and J gave up 4 bases, with 6 bases separating them. This CDR3 has 12 amino acids. CDR1 is KGHSH, CDR2 LQKENI, per germline. The CDR3 nucleotides read TGTGCCAGCTCACCGTCACTCTATGGCTACACCTTC. It specifies CASSPSLYGYTF.

This clonotype was seen only a few times. This sequence joins TRBV2 and TRBJ1-1, with no clear D. Deletions cut 3 bases from V and 1 base from J, with 6 bases between. This CDR3 is 13 amino acids long. Germline V gene data show CDR1 as SNHLY and CDR2 as FYNNEI. CDR3 sequence: CASSDGANTEAFF. The CDR3 DNA is TGTGCCAGCAGTGACGGAGCGAACACTGAAGCTTTCTTT.

CDR3 coding DNA: TGTGCCAGCAGCAACCGGGACACTGAAGCTTTCTTT. It specifies CASSNRDTEAFF. The chain uses TRBV7-9 and TRBJ1-1; D not certain. With 5 bases removed from V and 3 bases from J, the gap between germline ends came to 7 bases. The CDR3 has 12 amino acids. The germline V gene has CDR1 SEHNR and CDR2 FQNEAQ (reference sequence).

The chain recombines TRBV19 with TRBJ2-5, with a possible D match to TRBD1 (6 bases). Germline lookup yields CDR1 LNHDA and CDR2 SQIVND (reference sequence). The CDR3 length is 14 residues. With 1 base removed from V and 2 bases from J, the gap between germline ends came to 8 bases. The CDR3 sequence is CASSIGTDQETQYF. CDR3 nucleotides: TGTGCCAGTAGTATAGGGACAGATCAAGAGACCCAGTACTTC.

This clonotype appeared a single time. The V call is TRBV20-1, the J call TRBJ2-1; 7 positions match TRBD2. Per germline, CDR1 DFQATT and CDR2 SNEGSKA (reference sequence). Trimming took 3 bases from V and 1 from J; bases not matched to a gene: 12. This CDR3 is built from 17 residues. CDR3 region: CSASEAGLTSSYNEQFF. The CDR3 DNA reads TGCAGTGCTAGTGAAGCGGGACTAACCTCTTCCTACAATGAGCAGTTCTTC.

This clonotype came up many times. V usage is TRBV6-5 and J usage is TRBJ2-2; a possible D gene is TRBD1 (6 bases). Trimming pared 6 bases from V and 2 bases from J, leaving 10 bases between. This CDR3 region has 14 residues. Per the germline V gene, CDR1 is MNHEY and CDR2 is SVGAGI. Here the CDR3 reads CASRDSTNTGELFF. Here the CDR3 DNA reads TGTGCCAGCAGGGACAGCACTAACACCGGGGAGCTGTTTTTT.